This passage covers 2 T cell receptor beta chains from one sample sequenced in a study of blood T cell repertoires in COVID-19. The repertoire was sequenced with immunoSEQ multiplex PCR; TCRdb's copy has only in-frame clones and lacks some. This sample has under 300,000 clones, with over 75% found just once. The material sequenced was peripheral blood. The source of these receptors is a human donor in a cohort sampled during active COVID-19.

The chain uses TRBV6-5 and TRBJ1-2; no clear D gene. The CDR3 has 13 amino acids. V was shortened by 6 bases and J by 4 bases, with 12 bases between the two germline ends. Per germline, CDR1 MNHEY and CDR2 SVGAGI. The CDR3 reads CASRPGGSYGYTF. CDR3 sequence (DNA): TGTGCCAGCAGACCGGGAGGAAGCTATGGCTACACCTTC.

The sample holds a few counts of this clone. The chain is built from TRBV6-6 and TRBJ2-5, with TRBD2 matching over 11 bases. CDR3 size: 15 residues. Germline CDR1 is MNHNY and CDR2 is SVGAGI (reference sequence). Trimming cost V 0 bases and J 4 bases; bases outside gene matches: 1. The CDR3 region has the DNA TGTGCCAGCAGTTACTCCCTAGCGGGAGGAGAGACCCAGTACTTC. Translation gives CASSYSLAGGETQYF.